The 22 T cell receptor beta chains given below trace back to one sample, sequenced in a study of cytomegalovirus exposure and HLA in healthy donors. PCR was performed using 60 Vbeta and 13 Jbeta primers. This table comes from immunoSEQ multiplex PCR, and its TCRdb copy is limited to in-frame clones, with some not included. The data show 130,000 or so clones, with around four fifths seen just once and around 2.1% held by the top ten. The sequenced material came from PBMCs. The origin of the receptors is a woman in her thirties or forties in good health and CMV-seropositive.

This clone was observed a handful of times. In DNA form, the CDR3 reads TGTGCCAGCAGGATGTCACAGACGAACACTGAAGCTTTCTTT. The encoded protein is CASRMSQTNTEAFF. V usage is TRBV7-2 and J usage is TRBJ1-1; unclear D gene. Trimming shortened V by 6 bases and J by 1 base, and 12 bases separated the two germline ends. The CDR3 contains 14 residues. Germline V gene data show CDR1 as SGHTA and CDR2 as FQGNSA.

The chain joins TRBV5-4 to TRBJ1-2; 8 positions agree with TRBD1. This CDR3 is built from 15 residues. The germline gives CDR1 SGHNT, CDR2 YYREEE (reference sequence). Unmatched junction bases numbered 5, after V lost 2 bases and J lost 2 bases. The CDR3 reads CASSLGPGGNYGYTF. The CDR3 coding sequence is TGTGCCAGCAGCTTAGGGCCAGGGGGCAACTATGGCTACACCTTC.

The V and J genes are TRBV4-1 and TRBJ2-1, with D tentatively TRBD1 (6 bases). This CDR3 has 18 residues. The germline V and J ends were trimmed by 0 bases and 5 bases, with 20 bases remaining between them. The germline V gene has CDR1 MGHRA and CDR2 YSYEKL. For the CDR3, the DNA is TGCGCCAGCAGCCAAGAGGGACATGATCGCCTCTCGGACAATGAGCAGTTCTTC. Translated: CASSQEGHDRLSDNEQFF.

The V gene is TRBV18, the J gene TRBJ1-5; 7 bases align to TRBD1. The junction had 3 bases not matched to a gene; V was cut back by 3 bases and J by 4 bases. The germline V gene encodes CDR1 KGHSH and CDR2 LQKENI. CDR3 length equals 14 residues. CDR3 region: CASSPRQGNQPQHF. CDR3 coding DNA: TGTGCCAGCTCACCTCGACAGGGAAATCAGCCCCAGCATTTT. Combining the CDR3 with reference TRBV18 and TRBJ1-5 gives the whole variable domain NAGVMQNPRHLVRRRGQEARLRCSPMKGHSHVYWYRQLPEEGLKFMVYLQKENIIDESGMPKERFSAEFPKEGPSILRIQQVVRGDSAAYFCASSPRQGNQPQHFGDGTRLSIL.

This clone was picked up a small number of times. This chain links TRBV28 with TRBJ1-5; weak D call: TRBD1 (5 bases). Germline values: CDR1 MDHEN, CDR2 SYDVKM. The CDR3 is 15 amino acids. Between the trimmed V and J ends, which lost 4 bases and 0 bases, there was a span of 10 bases. CDR3: CASSSTGYSNQPQHF. The CDR3 DNA follows: TGTGCCAGCAGTTCCACAGGATATAGCAATCAGCCCCAGCATTTT.

This clone has only a few counts. The chain recombines TRBV5-1 with TRBJ1-6; D is undetermined. The ends were cut back, 1 base at V and 7 bases at J, with 9 bases in the middle. The CDR3 consists of 14 residues. The germline V gene has CDR1 SGHRS and CDR2 YFSETQ. The CDR3 sequence: CASSLTGTNSPLHF. The DNA for the CDR3 is TGCGCCAGCAGCTTGACGGGAACCAATTCACCCCTCCACTTT.

In its sample, this clone was seen a few times. The chain couples TRBV11-2 to TRBJ1-2; tentative D call: TRBD1 (5 bases). The length of the CDR3 is 16 residues. The V gene's germline CDR1 is SGHAT and CDR2 FQNNGV. The V end lost 0 bases, the J end lost 8 bases, and 19 bases lay between the germline ends. The CDR3 DNA reads as TGTGCCAGCAGCTTAGATCTCGGGGGAGGAGGCGGCGGCTACACCTTC. Residues: CASSLDLGGGGGGYTF.

The chain has TRBV18 and TRBJ2-1, with 7 nucleotides matching TRBD1. Trimming took 3 bases from V and 4 from J; bases not matched to a gene: 6. Germline V gives CDR1 KGHSH, CDR2 LQKENI. The length of the CDR3 is 15 residues. The CDR3 here is CASSPLDRTYNEQFF. The CDR3 coding sequence is TGTGCCAGCTCACCCCTGGACAGGACGTACAATGAGCAGTTCTTC.

This chain connects TRBV28 to TRBJ1-2; 8 nucleotides align to TRBD1. The CDR3 contains 17 residues. Germline V gene data show CDR1 as MDHEN and CDR2 as SYDVKM. The V segment lost 1 base and the J segment 5 bases; nucleotides outside the gene matches: 12. CDR3 in DNA: TGTGCCAGCAGTTTATTTGGGACAGGAACCTCCCCATATGGCTACACCTTC. Its translation is CASSLFGTGTSPYGYTF.

The chain carries TRBV7-9 and TRBJ1-4; possible D gene TRBD1, 6 bases. V was shortened by 6 bases and J by 8 bases, with 19 bases between the two germline ends. CDR3 length equals 15 residues. Looked up from germline, CDR1 is SEHNR and CDR2 is FQNEAQ (reference sequence). The CDR3 reads CASREKTGGEEKLFF. DNA of the CDR3: TGTGCCAGCAGGGAGAAGACAGGTGGTGAGGAAAAACTGTTTTTT.

V gene TRBV4-3 combines with J gene TRBJ1-2, with TRBD1 as a possible D gene (6 bases). The CDR3 contains 14 residues. Germline CDR1 reads LGHNA; CDR2 reads YSLEER. The germline V and J ends were trimmed by 2 bases and 5 bases, with 12 bases remaining between them. CDR3 in amino acids: CASSQTTGGYGYTF. The CDR3 nucleotides read TGCGCCAGCAGCCAAACGACAGGAGGATATGGCTACACCTTC.

The rearrangement links TRBV5-1 to TRBJ1-5, with D perhaps matching TRBD1 (6 bases). Trimming removed 0 bases at V and 4 bases at J, with 11 bases between. This CDR3 comprises 15 residues. Per germline, CDR1 SGHRS and CDR2 YFSETQ. In DNA, the CDR3 is TGCGCCAGCAGCTTGGGGACAGTGCAGAATCAGCCCCAGCATTTT. This codes for CASSLGTVQNQPQHF. Based on the CDR3 plus reference TRBV5-1 and TRBJ1-5, the full variable domain is KAGVTQTPRYLIKTRGQQVTLSCSPISGHRSVSWYQQTPGQGLQFLFEYFSETQRNKGNFPGRFSGRQFSNSRSEMNVSTLELGDSALYLCASSLGTVQNQPQHFGDGTRLSIL.

V usage is TRBV28 and J usage is TRBJ2-3; tentatively, D is TRBD2 (6 bases). The CDR3 loop spans 16 amino acids. CDR1 is MDHEN, CDR2 SYDVKM, per germline. Trimming removed 3 bases at V and 0 bases at J, with 13 bases between. The CDR3 sequence is CASSFAGSPSTDTQYF. The CDR3 DNA follows: TGTGCCAGCAGTTTTGCGGGGTCCCCTAGCACAGATACGCAGTATTTT.

Notes on this clone: Germline and junction disagree at one end, which may indicate a read error. The rearrangement links TRBV15 to TRBJ2-5, with 8 bases aligning to TRBD1. Germline V CDR1 and CDR2: LNHNV, YYDKDF (reference sequence). This CDR3 contains 16 residues. The CDR3 region has the DNA TGTGCCACTAGCAGCCAACGAGGACAGGGAGGAGAGACCCAGTACTTC. It is translated as CATSSQRGQGGETQYF.

The chain links TRBV19 to TRBJ1-1, with a possible D match to TRBD1 (6 bases). Trimming left V 10 bases short and J 5 bases short, with 14 bases between. The V gene's germline CDR1 is LNHDA and CDR2 SQIVND (reference sequence). The CDR3 contains 12 residues. The CDR3: CATADRSTEAFF. The CDR3 DNA reads as TGTGCCACCGCTGACAGGTCGACTGAAGCTTTCTTT.

This clone was picked up one time. V usage is TRBV27 and J usage is TRBJ1-1; D is possibly TRBD1 (6 bases). Trimming pared 3 bases from V and 3 bases from J, leaving 14 bases between. This CDR3 region has 15 residues. CDR1 and CDR2 (germline): MNHEY, SMNVEV (reference sequence). CDR3: CASSLSTGSYTEAFF. DNA for the CDR3: TGTGCCAGCAGTTTGAGTACAGGGAGTTACACTGAAGCTTTCTTT.

This chain joins TRBV30 and TRBJ2-5; 12 nucleotides match TRBD2. V lost 4 bases to trimming and J lost 4 bases; unmatched junction nucleotides: 7. This CDR3 is built from 15 residues. CDR1 is GTSNPN and CDR2 is SVGIG in the germline V gene (reference sequence). The CDR3 here is CAWTRLAGVGETQYF. The DNA for the CDR3 is TGTGCCTGGACTAGACTAGCGGGAGTTGGAGAGACCCAGTACTTC.

This clone turned up a few times. The chain employs TRBV6-5 and TRBJ1-4; TRBD1 aligns across 7 bases. The J segment lost 0 bases and the V segment lost 4 bases, leaving 2 bases of the junction unmatched. Per the germline V gene, CDR1 is MNHEY and CDR2 is SVGAGI. This CDR3 has 15 residues. The CDR3 here is CASSSGQATNEKLFF. CDR3 coding DNA: TGTGCCAGCAGTTCCGGACAGGCAACTAATGAAAAACTGTTTTTT.

The gene calls are TRBV7-2 and TRBJ2-1; D possibly corresponds to TRBD1 (5 bases). Trimming pared 4 bases from V and 8 bases from J, leaving 15 bases between. The CDR3 sequence is 14 residues long. CDR1 is SGHTA and CDR2 is FQGNSA in the germline V gene. The CDR3: CASSSGAGWDEQFF. The CDR3 nucleotides read TGTGCCAGCAGCTCTGGAGCAGGGTGGGATGAGCAGTTCTTC.

The chain has TRBV28 and TRBJ2-3; 14 bases match TRBD2. The V and J ends lost 4 bases and 4 bases, in that order; junction bases with no gene match: 7. CDR1 and CDR2 (germline): MDHEN, SYDVKM. This CDR3 contains 17 residues. For the CDR3, the DNA is TGTGCCAGCAGTTCCCCGGGGACTAGCGGGGGTGCAGATACGCAGTATTTT. It specifies CASSSPGTSGGADTQYF.

V is TRBV7-2 and J is TRBJ1-2; TRBD1 might be the D (5 bases). The V and J ends lost 4 bases and 5 bases respectively, with 14 bases between them. CDR1 and CDR2 from the germline V gene are SGHTA and FQGNSA. This CDR3 has 14 residues. The CDR3 coding sequence is TGTGCCAGCAGCTCCCTGGGCAGGGCTTATGGCTACACCTTC. It specifies CASSSLGRAYGYTF. The full variable domain, its missing parts supplied by reference TRBV7-2 and TRBJ1-2, is GAGVSQSPSNKVTEKGKDVELRCDPISGHTALYWYRQSLGQGLEFLIYFQGNSAPDKSGLPSDRFSAERTGGSVSTLTIQRTQQEDSAVYLCASSSLGRAYGYTFGSGTRLTVV.

Of note for this clone: This sample includes further DNA sequences coding for the same CDR3. The rearrangement joins TRBV6-5 to TRBJ2-7, with no clear D. The CDR3 runs to 12 residues. The germline gives CDR1 MNHEY, CDR2 SVGAGI. Trimming left V 4 bases short and J 0 bases short, with 4 bases between. The CDR3, as DNA: TGTGCCAGCAGTTCAGGCTCCTACGAGCAGTACTTC. Its protein product is CASSSGSYEQYF.